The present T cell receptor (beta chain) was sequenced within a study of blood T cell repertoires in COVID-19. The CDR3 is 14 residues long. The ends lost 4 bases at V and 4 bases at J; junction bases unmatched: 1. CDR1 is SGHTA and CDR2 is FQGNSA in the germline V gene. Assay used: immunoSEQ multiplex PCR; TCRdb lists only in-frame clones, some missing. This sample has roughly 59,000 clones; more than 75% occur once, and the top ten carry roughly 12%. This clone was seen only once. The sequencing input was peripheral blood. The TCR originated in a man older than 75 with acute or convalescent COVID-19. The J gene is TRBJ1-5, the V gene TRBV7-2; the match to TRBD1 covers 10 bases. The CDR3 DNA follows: TGTGCCAGCAGCTCGGGACAGGGGAATCAGCCCCAGCATTTT. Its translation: CASSSGQGNQPQHF.